This T cell receptor beta chain came from a study of control samples from healthy donors and cancer patients. Sequenced by immunoSEQ multiplex PCR; TCRdb stores in-frame clones only, minus some. This table has fewer than 200,000 clones, approximately 92% appearing once. Germline V gives CDR1 SEHNR, CDR2 FQNEAQ (reference sequence). The CDR3 is 11 residues long. Deletions cut 1 base from V and 8 bases from J, with 5 bases between. The sequencing sample was made of blood. The V gene is TRBV7-9, the J gene TRBJ1-1; tentatively, D is TRBD1 (5 bases). This clonotype originated in a woman in her fifties or sixties in good health. CDR3: CASSLGGEAFF. CDR3 nucleotide sequence: TGTGCCAGCAGCTTAGGGGGGGAAGCTTTCTTT.